These 18 T cell receptor beta chains were all obtained from the same sample, sequenced in a study of blood T cells in healthy people across ages. Next came a second PCR, run for about 6 to 12 cycles, which used a sample-barcoded 5' primer along with a J-beta primer mix. TCRdb called the 5' RACE reads again in MiXCR, with one record for every CDR3 protein. The sample records 540,000 or so distinct CDR3 sequences, 40% to 55% being singletons. The sequencing input was blood. These receptors all stem from an older man in good health.

This clonotype showed up many times. The V gene is TRBV6-5, the J gene TRBJ2-2; possible D gene TRBD2, 6 bases. The CDR3 runs to 15 residues. V dropped 6 bases and J dropped 5 bases, with 16 bases sitting between them. Germline V gene data show CDR1 as MNHEY and CDR2 as SVGAGI. DNA for the CDR3: TGTGCCAGCAGCCGACGGGACTTAGGAACCGGGGAGCTGTTTTTT. Translated, it gives CASSRRDLGTGELFF.

V is TRBV7-2 and J is TRBJ2-3, with D hard to call. CDR1 and CDR2 from the germline V gene are SGHTA and FQGNSA. Trimming pared 3 bases from V and 2 bases from J, leaving 9 bases between. CDR3 length: 14 amino acids. CDR3 in DNA: TGTGCCAGCAGCTTCGTACCCCTCACAGATACGCAGTATTTT. This encodes CASSFVPLTDTQYF.

The chain links TRBV20-1 to TRBJ1-1, with a possible D match to TRBD1 (5 bases). V lost 4 bases and J lost 4, with 13 bases in between. Germline loops: CDR1 DFQATT, CDR2 SNEGSKA (reference sequence). The CDR3 is 13 amino acids. For the CDR3, the DNA is TGCAGTGCTATGCCCGGGGGGAGCACTGAAGCTTTCTTT. Its translation is CSAMPGGSTEAFF.

This chain uses TRBV6-5 with TRBJ2-1; no firm D call. V dropped 7 bases and J dropped 12 bases, with 19 bases sitting between them. In germline, CDR1 is MNHEY, CDR2 SVGAGI. The CDR3 has 13 residues. This CDR3 reads CASTTWRPCGQFF. CDR3 DNA: TGTGCCAGCACCACCTGGCGGCCCTGTGGGCAGTTCTTC.

The gene calls are TRBV20-1 and TRBJ2-1; possibly TRBD1 for D (6 bases). V was trimmed by 6 bases and J by 13 bases, leaving 22 bases between them. CDR1 is DFQATT and CDR2 is SNEGSKA in the germline V gene (reference sequence). The CDR3 runs 13 residues. The CDR3 is CSAGVSGVETQFF. In nucleotides, the CDR3 is TGCAGTGCAGGGGTGTCAGGGGTGGAGACCCAGTTCTTC.

The V gene is TRBV9, the J gene TRBJ2-2; 10 positions match TRBD1. CDR3 length equals 17 residues. Per the germline V gene, CDR1 is SGDLS and CDR2 is YYNGEE. Trimming took 0 bases from V and 4 from J; bases not matched to a gene: 6. As DNA, the CDR3 is TGTGCCAGCAGCGTAGCGGGGACAGGGGCCGTCACCGGGGAGCTGTTTTTT. This gives the protein CASSVAGTGAVTGELFF.

This rearrangement joins TRBV7-2 to TRBJ2-5; a possible D gene is TRBD2 (6 bases). The DNA end is more similar to TRBJ2-7, so the J call may be wrong. CDR1 is SGHTA, CDR2 FQGNSA, per germline. The CDR3 totals 15 residues. The CDR3 DNA reads TGTGCCAGCAGCCTACAACGGGGAGGTGTGTACGAGCAGTACTTC. It translates to CASSLQRGGVYEQYF.

This clonotype was recorded a few times. DNA for the CDR3: TGTGCCAGCGCAGCGGCATACGGGGGACTAGCGGGAGCCAATGAGCAGTTCTTC. Translating gives CASAAAYGGLAGANEQFF. This chain uses TRBV9 with TRBJ2-1; TRBD2 matches at 14 bases. The CDR3 runs 18 residues. Germline lookup yields CDR1 SGDLS and CDR2 YYNGEE. The V segment lost 7 bases and the J segment 6 bases; nucleotides outside the gene matches: 15.

The chain recombines TRBV25-1 with TRBJ1-1; D might be TRBD1 (6 bases). This CDR3 is 16 amino acids long. Germline CDR1 and CDR2: MGHDK and SYGVNS. V lost 0 bases to trimming and J lost 0 bases, with 11 bases between them. The DNA of the CDR3 is TGTGCCAGCAGTGAATATAGGGGGTTGTTGAACACTGAAGCTTTCTTT. Its translation is CASSEYRGLLNTEAFF.

This chain links TRBV28 with TRBJ2-1, with D possibly being TRBD2 (6 bases). Looked up from germline, CDR1 is MDHEN and CDR2 is SYDVKM. The V end was cut by 7 bases, the J end by 8 bases, with 15 bases between. The CDR3 runs to 13 residues. This chain's CDR3 is CASTPGSEYEQFF. The DNA of the CDR3 is TGTGCCAGCACCCCCGGGAGTGAGTATGAGCAGTTCTTC.

This clonotype was seen at least ten times. The V and J genes are TRBV7-2 and TRBJ2-5, with TRBD2 matching 12 bases. J lost 3 bases, V lost 4 bases, and 6 bases had no gene match. From germline, CDR1 is SGHTA and CDR2 FQGNSA. The CDR3 is 16 amino acids. In nucleotides, the CDR3 is TGTGCCAGCAGCTCTAGCGGGGGGGCATGGGAAGAGACCCAGTACTTC. This codes for CASSSSGGAWEETQYF.

The chain is built from TRBV7-9 and TRBJ1-2; no definite D call. Trimming shortened V by 4 bases and J by 8 bases, and 14 bases separated the two germline ends. The germline gives CDR1 SEHNR, CDR2 FQNEAQ (reference sequence). The CDR3 extends over 13 amino acids. The CDR3, as DNA: TGTGCCAGCAGCTCCGACGCGGTTTCGGGCTACACCTTC. Protein sequence: CASSSDAVSGYTF.

This clonotype was counted only a few times. The chain combines TRBV7-2 with TRBJ2-6; D gene uncertain. The CDR3 is 14 amino acids. CDR1 and CDR2 (germline): SGHTA, FQGNSA. V was pared by 1 base and J by 9 bases, with 10 bases between. The CDR3 reads CASSLVVANNVLTF. CDR3 nucleotides: TGTGCCAGCAGCTTAGTCGTGGCCAACAACGTCCTGACTTTC.

The chain links TRBV7-2 to TRBJ2-3, with D uncertain. Germline values: CDR1 SGHTA, CDR2 FQGNSA. V gave up 1 base and J gave up 6 bases, with 8 bases separating them. The CDR3 has 13 residues. CDR3 bases: TGTGCCAGCAGCTTAGGTTTCCGGGATACGCAGTATTTT. Its protein is CASSLGFRDTQYF.

This clonotype was seen a handful of times. This could be a read error, since a much larger clone is one nucleotide away. J is TRBJ2-5 and V is TRBV6-5; 9 bases are a match to TRBD2. The CDR3 length is 15 residues. The germline V gene has CDR1 MNHEY and CDR2 SVGAGI. The ends lost 5 bases at V and 11 bases at J; junction bases unmatched: 15. The CDR3 spells CASSRMVAGVNEQYF. DNA of the CDR3: TGTGCCAGCAGTCGTATGGTAGCGGGAGTCAATGAGCAGTACTTC.

The rearrangement uses TRBV6-2 or TRBV6-3 and TRBJ1-6; D not resolved. Per germline, CDR1 MNHEY and CDR2 SVGEGT. Trimming removed 7 bases at V and 4 bases at J, with 20 bases between. CDR3 length: 17 amino acids. The CDR3 DNA reads as TGTGCCAGCACAGCGTCGAGACCTCAGACGTATAATTCACCCCTCCACTTT. Its protein product is CASTASRPQTYNSPLHF.

The genes are TRBV27 and TRBJ1-4; weak D call: TRBD1 (6 bases). CDR1 and CDR2 from the germline V gene are MNHEY and SMNVEV (reference sequence). V was pared by 2 bases and J by 7 bases, with 14 bases between. The CDR3 extends over 15 amino acids. CDR3: CASSLMRGVSEKLFF. DNA of the CDR3: TGTGCCAGCAGTTTAATGAGGGGGGTCAGTGAAAAACTGTTTTTT.

The V and J genes are TRBV20-1 and TRBJ1-4; TRBD1 is a possible D gene (5 bases). Trimming removed 3 bases from V and 5 bases from J, with 10 bases in between. CDR3 size: 13 residues. Germline assignment: CDR1 DFQATT and CDR2 SNEGSKA (reference sequence). The CDR3 here is CSASWDGNEKLFF. DNA for the CDR3: TGCAGTGCTAGTTGGGACGGGAATGAAAAACTGTTTTTT.